The clone carrying this T cell receptor beta chain occurred many times. Its antigen is unknown. These data belong to a study of neurological immune-mediated disorders. With 10-nucleotide random UMIs included, cDNA was synthesized by 5'RACE. TCRdb re-called the 5' RACE reads with MiXCR, one entry per CDR3 protein. The profile shows about 21,000 distinct CDR3 sequences, 15% of them singletons. Findings of the study overall: There were no CDR3 amino acid sequences shared by expanded clones across subjects, a result suggesting private repertoires in all groups. The greatest degree of TCR clonal expansion was observed in HTLV-1-associated myelopathy, with the lowest in multiple sclerosis, below that of healthy controls.

Where libraries were unsorted, they were derived from 2 million PBMCs stored at -80 degrees C. The CDR3 runs to 13 residues. V was trimmed by 5 bases and J by 2 bases, leaving 11 bases between them. Per germline, CDR1 DFQATT and CDR2 SNEGSKA (reference sequence). Sequencing input: PBMCs. The rearrangement links TRBV20-1 to TRBJ2-3; D might be TRBD1 (6 bases). The clonotype was recovered from a female donor with HTLV-1-associated myelopathy (HAM/TSP). CDR3 in DNA: TGCAGTGCTGACCGGGACACCACAGATACGCAGTATTTT. Its translation is CSADRDTTDTQYF.